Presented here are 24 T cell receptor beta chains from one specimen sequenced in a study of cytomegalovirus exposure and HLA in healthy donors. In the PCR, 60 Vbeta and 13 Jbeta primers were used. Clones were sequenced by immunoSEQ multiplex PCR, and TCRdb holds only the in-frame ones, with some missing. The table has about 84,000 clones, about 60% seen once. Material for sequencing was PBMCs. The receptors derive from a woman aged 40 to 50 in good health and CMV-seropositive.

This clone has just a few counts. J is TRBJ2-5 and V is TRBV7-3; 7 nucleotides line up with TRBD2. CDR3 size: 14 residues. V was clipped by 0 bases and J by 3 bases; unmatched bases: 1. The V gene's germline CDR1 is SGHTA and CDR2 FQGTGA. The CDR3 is CASSLTGGKETQYF. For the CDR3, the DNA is TGTGCCAGCAGCTTAACCGGGGGGAAAGAGACCCAGTACTTC.

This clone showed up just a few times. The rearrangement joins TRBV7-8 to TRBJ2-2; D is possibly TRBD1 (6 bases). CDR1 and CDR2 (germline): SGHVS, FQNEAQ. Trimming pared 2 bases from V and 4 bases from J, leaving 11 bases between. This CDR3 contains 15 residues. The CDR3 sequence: CASSLMGASTGELFF. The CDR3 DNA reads TGTGCCAGCAGCTTAATGGGGGCCAGCACCGGGGAGCTGTTTTTT.

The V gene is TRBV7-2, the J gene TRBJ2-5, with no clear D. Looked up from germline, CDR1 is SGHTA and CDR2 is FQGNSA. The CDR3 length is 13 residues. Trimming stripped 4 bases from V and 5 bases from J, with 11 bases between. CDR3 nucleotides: TGTGCCAGCAGCTCCCCTATGCGGGAGACCCAGTACTTC. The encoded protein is CASSSPMRETQYF. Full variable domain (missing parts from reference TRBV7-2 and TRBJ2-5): GAGVSQSPSNKVTEKGKDVELRCDPISGHTALYWYRQSLGQGLEFLIYFQGNSAPDKSGLPSDRFSAERTGGSVSTLTIQRTQQEDSAVYLCASSSPMRETQYFGPGTRLLVL.

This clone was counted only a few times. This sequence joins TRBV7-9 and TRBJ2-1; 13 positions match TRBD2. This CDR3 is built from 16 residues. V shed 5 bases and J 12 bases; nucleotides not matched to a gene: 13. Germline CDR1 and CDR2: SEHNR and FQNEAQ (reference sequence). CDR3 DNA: TGTGCCAGCAGCCCTGGGACTAGCGGGATAACAAGGAGGCAGTTCTTC. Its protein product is CASSPGTSGITRRQFF.

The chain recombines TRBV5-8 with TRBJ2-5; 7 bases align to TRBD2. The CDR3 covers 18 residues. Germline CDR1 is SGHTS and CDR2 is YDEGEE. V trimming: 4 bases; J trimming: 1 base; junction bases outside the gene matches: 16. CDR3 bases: TGTGCCAGCAGCCGCGCCTTGGGTAGCGGGTACTCCCAAGAGACCCAGTACTTC. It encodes CASSRALGSGYSQETQYF.

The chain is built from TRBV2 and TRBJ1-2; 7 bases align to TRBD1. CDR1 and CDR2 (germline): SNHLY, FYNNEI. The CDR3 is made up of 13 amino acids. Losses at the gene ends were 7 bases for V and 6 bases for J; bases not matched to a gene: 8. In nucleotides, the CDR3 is TGTGCCAGCATTTCGGACAGGACCAATGGCTACACCTTC. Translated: CASISDRTNGYTF.

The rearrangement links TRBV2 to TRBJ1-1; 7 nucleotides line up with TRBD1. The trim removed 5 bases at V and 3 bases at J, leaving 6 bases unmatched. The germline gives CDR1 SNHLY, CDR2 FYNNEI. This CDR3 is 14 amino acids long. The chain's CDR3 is CASSLNRGYTEAFF. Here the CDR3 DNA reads TGTGCCAGCAGTTTGAACAGGGGTTACACTGAAGCTTTCTTT.

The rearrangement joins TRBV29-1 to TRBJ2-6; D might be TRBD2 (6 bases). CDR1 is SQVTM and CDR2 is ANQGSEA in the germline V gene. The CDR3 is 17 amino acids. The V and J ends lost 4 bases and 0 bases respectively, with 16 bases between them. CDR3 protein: CSVVSGSFLSGANVLTF. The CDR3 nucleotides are TGCAGCGTTGTAAGCGGGTCATTTCTCTCTGGGGCCAACGTCCTGACTTTC.

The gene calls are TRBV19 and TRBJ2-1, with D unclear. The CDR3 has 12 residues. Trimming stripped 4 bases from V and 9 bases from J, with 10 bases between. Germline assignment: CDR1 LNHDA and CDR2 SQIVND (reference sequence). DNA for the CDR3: TGTGCCAGTAGTACTAGTTCTCGTGAGCAGTTCTTC. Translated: CASSTSSREQFF. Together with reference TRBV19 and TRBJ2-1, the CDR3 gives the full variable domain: DGGITQSPKYLFRKEGQNVTLSCEQNLNHDAMYWYRQDPGQGLRLIYYSQIVNDFQKGDIAEGYSVSREKKESFPLTVTSAQKNPTAFYLCASSTSSREQFFGPGTRLTVL.

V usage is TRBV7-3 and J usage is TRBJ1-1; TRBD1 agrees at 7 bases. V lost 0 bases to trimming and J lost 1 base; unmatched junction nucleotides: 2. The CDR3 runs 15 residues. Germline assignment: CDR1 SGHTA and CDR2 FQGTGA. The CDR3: CASSLTGGENTEAFF. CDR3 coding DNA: TGTGCCAGCAGCTTAACAGGGGGCGAGAACACTGAAGCTTTCTTT.

This CDR3 reads CASSITGGRGYTF. The CDR3 region has the DNA TGTGCCAGTAGCATAACAGGGGGCCGTGGCTACACCTTC. This rearrangement joins TRBV19 to TRBJ1-2; 9 nucleotides match TRBD1. From germline, CDR1 is LNHDA and CDR2 SQIVND (reference sequence). The CDR3 covers 13 residues. V shed 6 bases and J 7 bases; nucleotides not matched to a gene: 6.

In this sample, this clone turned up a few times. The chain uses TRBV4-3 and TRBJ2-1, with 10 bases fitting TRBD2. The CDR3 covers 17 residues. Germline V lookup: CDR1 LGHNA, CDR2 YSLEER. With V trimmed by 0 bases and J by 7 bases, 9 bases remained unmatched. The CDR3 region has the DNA TGCGCCAGCAGCCAAGATCCTAGCGGGGGCACCGGGAATGAGCAGTTCTTC. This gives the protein CASSQDPSGGTGNEQFF.

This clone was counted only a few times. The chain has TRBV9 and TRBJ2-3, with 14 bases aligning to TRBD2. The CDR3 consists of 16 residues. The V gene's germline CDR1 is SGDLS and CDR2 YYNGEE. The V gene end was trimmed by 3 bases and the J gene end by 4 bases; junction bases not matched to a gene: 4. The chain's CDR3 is CASSDGTSGSADTQYF. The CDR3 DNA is TGTGCCAGCAGCGACGGGACTAGCGGGAGTGCAGATACGCAGTATTTT.

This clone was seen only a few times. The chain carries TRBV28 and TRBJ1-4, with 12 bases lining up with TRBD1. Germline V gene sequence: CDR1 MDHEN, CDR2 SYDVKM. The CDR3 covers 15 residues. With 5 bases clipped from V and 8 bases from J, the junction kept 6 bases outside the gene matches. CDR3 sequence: CASSPGQGANEKLFF. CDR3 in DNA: TGTGCCAGCAGTCCGGGACAGGGGGCGAACGAAAAACTGTTTTTT.

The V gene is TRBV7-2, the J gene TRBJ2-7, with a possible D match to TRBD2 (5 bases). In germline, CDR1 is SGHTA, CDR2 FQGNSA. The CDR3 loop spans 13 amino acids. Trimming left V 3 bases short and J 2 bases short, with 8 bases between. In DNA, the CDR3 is TGTGCCAGCAGCTTGGACTTACCCTACGAGCAGTACTTC. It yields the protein CASSLDLPYEQYF.

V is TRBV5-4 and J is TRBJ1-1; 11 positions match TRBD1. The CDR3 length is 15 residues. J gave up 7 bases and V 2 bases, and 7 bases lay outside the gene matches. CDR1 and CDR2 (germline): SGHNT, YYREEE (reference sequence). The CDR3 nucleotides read TGTGCCAGCAGCTTAACCGGGACAGGGGGTCTTGAAGCTTTCTTT. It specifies CASSLTGTGGLEAFF. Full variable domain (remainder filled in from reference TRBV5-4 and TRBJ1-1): ETGVTQSPTHLIKTRGQQVTLRCSSQSGHNTVSWYQQALGQGPQFIFQYYREEENGRGNFPPRFSGLQFPNYSSELNVNALELDDSALYLCASSLTGTGGLEAFFGQGTRLTVV.

The CDR3 protein is CASRLAGGPNTDTQYF. CDR3 DNA: TGCGCCAGCAGGCTAGCGGGAGGGCCAAACACAGATACGCAGTATTTT. V gene TRBV10-1 combines with J gene TRBJ2-3; 12 positions agree with TRBD2. J was trimmed by 2 bases and V by 6 bases; bases with no gene match: 6. The germline V gene encodes CDR1 WNHNN and CDR2 SYGVQD (reference sequence). This CDR3 is 16 amino acids long.

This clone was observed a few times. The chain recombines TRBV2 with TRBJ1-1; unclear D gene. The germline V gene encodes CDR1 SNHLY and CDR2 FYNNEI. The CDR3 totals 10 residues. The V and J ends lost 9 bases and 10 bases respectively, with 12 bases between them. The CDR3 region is CARWAEGAFF. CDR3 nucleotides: TGTGCCAGATGGGCGGAGGGAGCTTTCTTT.

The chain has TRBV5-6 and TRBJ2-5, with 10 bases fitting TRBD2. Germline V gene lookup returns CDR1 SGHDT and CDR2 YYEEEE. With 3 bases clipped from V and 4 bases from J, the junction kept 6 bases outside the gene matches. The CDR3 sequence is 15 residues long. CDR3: CASSSLAGMGETQYF. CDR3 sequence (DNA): TGTGCCAGCAGCTCACTAGCGGGAATGGGAGAGACCCAGTACTTC.

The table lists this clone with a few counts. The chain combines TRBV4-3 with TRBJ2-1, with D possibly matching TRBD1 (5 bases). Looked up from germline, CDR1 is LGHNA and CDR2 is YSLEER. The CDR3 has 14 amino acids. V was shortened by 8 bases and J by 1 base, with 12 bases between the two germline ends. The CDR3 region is CASRARVSYNEQFF. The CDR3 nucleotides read TGCGCCAGCCGGGCCAGGGTTTCCTACAATGAGCAGTTCTTC.

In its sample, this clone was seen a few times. The CDR3 region has the DNA TGTGCCAGCAGGCTGCAGGGGGACACTGAAGCTTTCTTT. Translated, it gives CASRLQGDTEAFF. V is TRBV6-6 and J is TRBJ1-1; 7 bases map to TRBD1. The germline CDR1 and CDR2 sequences are MNHNY and SVGAGI (reference sequence). This CDR3 contains 13 residues. V shed 6 bases and J 3 bases; nucleotides not matched to a gene: 4.

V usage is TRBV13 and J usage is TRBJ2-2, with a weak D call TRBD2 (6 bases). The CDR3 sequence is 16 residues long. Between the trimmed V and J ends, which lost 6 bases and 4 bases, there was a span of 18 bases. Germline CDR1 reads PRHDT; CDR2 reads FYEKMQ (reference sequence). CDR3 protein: CASSLSWGDGTGELFF. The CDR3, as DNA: TGTGCCAGCAGTTTAAGCTGGGGGGACGGCACCGGGGAGCTGTTTTTT.

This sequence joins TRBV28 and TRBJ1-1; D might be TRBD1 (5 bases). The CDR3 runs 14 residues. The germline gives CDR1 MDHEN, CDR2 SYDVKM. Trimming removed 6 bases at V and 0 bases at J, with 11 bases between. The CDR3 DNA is TGTGCCAGCAGGAGACAGATCATGAACACTGAAGCTTTCTTT. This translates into CASRRQIMNTEAFF.

The CDR3 loop is CASRGTTGGGTEAFF. The CDR3 bases are TGTGCCAGCAGGGGGACGACAGGGGGCGGCACTGAAGCTTTCTTT. This rearrangement joins TRBV6-6 to TRBJ1-1; 10 bases are a match to TRBD1. CDR1 is MNHNY, CDR2 SVGAGI, per germline (reference sequence). The J segment lost 4 bases and the V segment lost 6 bases, leaving 8 bases of the junction unmatched. This CDR3 contains 15 residues.